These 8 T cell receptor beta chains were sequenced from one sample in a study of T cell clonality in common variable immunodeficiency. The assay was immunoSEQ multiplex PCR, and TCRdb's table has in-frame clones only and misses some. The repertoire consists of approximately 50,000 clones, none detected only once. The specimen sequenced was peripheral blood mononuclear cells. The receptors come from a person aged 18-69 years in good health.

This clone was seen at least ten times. The CDR3 loop is CASSFVRGTNEKLFF. The sequenced CDR3 bases are TGTGCCAGCAGCTTCGTCAGGGGAACTAATGAAAAA. The chain employs TRBV28 and TRBJ1-4; tentative D call: TRBD1 (6 bases). With the read ending 3 residues before the CDR3 end, the germline J gene is used to fill in that end. The germline gives CDR1 MDHEN, CDR2 SYDVKM. This CDR3 contains 15 residues. Trimming shortened V by 6 bases and J by 1 base, and 12 bases separated the two germline ends.

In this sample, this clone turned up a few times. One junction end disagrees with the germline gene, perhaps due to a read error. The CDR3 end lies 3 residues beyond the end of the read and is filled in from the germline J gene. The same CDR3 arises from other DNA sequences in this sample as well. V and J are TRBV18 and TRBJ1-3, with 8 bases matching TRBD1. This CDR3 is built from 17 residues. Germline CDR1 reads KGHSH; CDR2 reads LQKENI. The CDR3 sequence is CASSPLKRTGSGNTIYF. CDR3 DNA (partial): TGTGCCAGCTCACCGCTGAAAAGGACAGGGTCGGGAAACACG.

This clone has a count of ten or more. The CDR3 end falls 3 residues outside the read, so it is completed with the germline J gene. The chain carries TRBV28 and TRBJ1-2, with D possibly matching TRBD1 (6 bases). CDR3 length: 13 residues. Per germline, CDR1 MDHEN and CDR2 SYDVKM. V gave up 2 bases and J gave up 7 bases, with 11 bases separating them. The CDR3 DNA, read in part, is TGTGCCAGCAGTTTACCAGGGGATGCTGGC. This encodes CASSLPGDAG. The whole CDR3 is CASSLPGDAGYTF.

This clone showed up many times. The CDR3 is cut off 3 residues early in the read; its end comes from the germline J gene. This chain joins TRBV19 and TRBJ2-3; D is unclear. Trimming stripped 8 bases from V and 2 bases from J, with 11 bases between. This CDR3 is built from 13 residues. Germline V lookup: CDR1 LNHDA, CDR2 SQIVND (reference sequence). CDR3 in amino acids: CASSAADTDTQYF. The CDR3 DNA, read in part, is TGTGCCAGTTCGGCGGCGGACACAGATACG. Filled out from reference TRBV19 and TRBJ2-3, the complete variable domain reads DGGITQSPKYLFRKEGQNVTLSCEQNLNHDAMYWYRQDPGQGLRLIYYSQIVNDFQKGDIAEGYSVSREKKESFPLTVTSAQKNPTAFYLCASSAADTDTQYFGPGTRLTVL.

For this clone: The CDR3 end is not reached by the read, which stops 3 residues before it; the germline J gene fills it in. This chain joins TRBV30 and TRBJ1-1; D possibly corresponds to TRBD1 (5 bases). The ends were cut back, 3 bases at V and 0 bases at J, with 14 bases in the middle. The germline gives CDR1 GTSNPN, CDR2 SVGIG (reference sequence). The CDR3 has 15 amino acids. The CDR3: CAWRWRSGMNTEAFF. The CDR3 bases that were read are TGTGCCTGGAGGTGGAGGTCAGGGATGAACACTGAA.

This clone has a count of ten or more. The CDR3 sequence: CASRPSGRAFNEQFF. The part of the CDR3 DNA that was read is TGTGCCAGCAGACCTAGCGGGAGGGCCTTCAATGAG. This sequence joins TRBV7-3 and TRBJ2-1, with 12 bases matching TRBD2. The read ends 3 residues before the CDR3 terminus; that terminus is restored from the germline J gene. This CDR3 spans 15 amino acids. Trimming removed 6 bases from V and 6 bases from J; junction bases left unmatched: 6. CDR1 and CDR2 from the germline V gene are SGHTA and FQGTGA. Filled out from reference TRBV7-3 and TRBJ2-1, the complete variable domain reads GAGVSQTPSNKVTEKGKYVELRCDPISGHTALYWYRQSLGQGPEFLIYFQGTGAADDSGLPNDRFFAVRPEGSVSTLKIQRTERGDSAVYLCASRPSGRAFNEQFFGPGTRLTVL.

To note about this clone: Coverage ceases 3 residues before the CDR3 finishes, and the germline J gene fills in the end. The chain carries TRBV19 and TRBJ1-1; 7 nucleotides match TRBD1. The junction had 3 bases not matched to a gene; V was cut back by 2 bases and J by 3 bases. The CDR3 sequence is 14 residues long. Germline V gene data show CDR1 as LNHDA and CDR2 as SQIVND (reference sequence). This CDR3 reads CASSITDRYTEAFF. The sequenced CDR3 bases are TGTGCCAGTAGTATAACGGACAGGTACACTGAA.

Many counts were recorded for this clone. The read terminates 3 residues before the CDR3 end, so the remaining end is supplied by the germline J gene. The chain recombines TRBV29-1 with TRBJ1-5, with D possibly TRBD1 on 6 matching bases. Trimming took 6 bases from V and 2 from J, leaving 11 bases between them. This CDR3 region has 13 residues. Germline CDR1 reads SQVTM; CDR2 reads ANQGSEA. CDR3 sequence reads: CSVAEGGNQPQHF. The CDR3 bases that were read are TGCAGCGTCGCGGAGGGGGGCAATCAGCCC. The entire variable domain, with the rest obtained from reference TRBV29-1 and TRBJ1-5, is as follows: SAVISQKPSRDICQRGTSLTIQCQVDSQVTMMFWYRQQPGQSLTLIATANQGSEATYESGFVIDKFPISRPNLTFSTLTVSNMSPEDSSIYLCSVAEGGNQPQHFGDGTRLSIL.